The 5 T cell receptor beta chains presented below share a single source sample, sequenced in a study of T-cell memory formation after mild COVID-19. TCRdb reanalysed the 5' RACE reads using MiXCR and keeps one entry per CDR3 protein. The repertoire includes 450,000 or so distinct CDR3 sequences, roughly 20% of them detected once, and roughly 8.4% sits in the top ten. Sequenced sample: PBMCs or a T cell subset sorted from them (not recorded which). Every receptor here comes from an adult woman who had mild COVID-19 (a few samples of this study predate the infection). Cell type and time point are not known.

V usage is TRBV11-2 and J usage is TRBJ1-3, with D unresolved. CDR1 is SGHAT and CDR2 is FQNNGV in the germline V gene. Trimming pared 5 bases from V and 11 bases from J, leaving 10 bases between. CDR3 length: 11 residues. The CDR3, as DNA: TGTGCCAGCAGCGCCTCGCCATCCATATATTTT. Amino acids: CASSASPSIYF.

CDR3 region: CASSQVQAGAGETQYF. In nucleotides, the CDR3 is TGTGCCAGCAGCCAAGTACAAGCGGGAGCTGGAGAGACCCAGTACTTC. The rearrangement uses TRBV3-1 and TRBJ2-5, with TRBD2 identical over 8 bases. V shed 1 base, J shed 4 bases, and the junction held 8 bases outside the gene matches. Germline CDR1 reads LGHDT; CDR2 reads YNNKEL (reference sequence). This CDR3 has 16 amino acids.

The rearrangement uses TRBV20-1 and TRBJ2-3; D gene uncertain. Per germline, CDR1 DFQATT and CDR2 SNEGSKA (reference sequence). The CDR3 sequence is 11 residues long. Trimming stripped 6 bases from V and 6 bases from J, with 10 bases between. CDR3: CSAPWGDTQYF. The CDR3, as DNA: TGCAGTGCCCCTTGGGGTGATACGCAGTATTTT.

This clonotype was recorded at least ten times. V usage is TRBV4-1 and J usage is TRBJ2-1; D gene ambiguous. The germline CDR1 and CDR2 sequences are MGHRA and YSYEKL. Trimming pared 3 bases from V and 2 bases from J, leaving 14 bases between. The CDR3 sequence is 16 residues long. Here the CDR3 reads CASSQVGRLTYNEQFF. The CDR3 DNA is TGCGCCAGCAGCCAGGTAGGCAGGTTAACCTACAATGAGCAGTTCTTC.

The rearrangement links TRBV3-1 to TRBJ1-6, with D unclear. The CDR3 is 11 residues long. Trimming removed 5 bases at V and 14 bases at J, with 10 bases between. Germline CDR1 and CDR2: LGHDT and YNNKEL (reference sequence). DNA for the CDR3: TGTGCCAGCAGCTCGGCCGTAGCCCTCCACTTT. Translating it yields CASSSAVALHF.